Listed below are T cell receptor beta chains from one sample, sequenced in a study of blood T cell repertoires in COVID-19. TCRdb's copy holds only in-frame clones and misses some; the assay was immunoSEQ multiplex PCR. The table includes approximately 260,000 clones, about 90% detected once. The specimen was peripheral blood. These receptor sequences come from a man between 60 and 75 years old who had recovered from COVID-19. Each CDR3 is given without its conserved first and last residue.

V gene: TRBV5-6; J gene: TRBJ2-2; CDR3 protein: ASSAGLGYTGELF
V gene: TRBV9; J gene: TRBJ1-6; CDR3 protein: ASSVAGVPLH
V gene: TRBV19; J gene: TRBJ2-3; CDR3 protein: ASIAPGQGGTDTQY
V gene: TRBV25-1; J gene: TRBJ2-1; CDR3 protein: ASSEAGSSYNEQF
V gene: TRBV5-1; J gene: TRBJ2-5; CDR3 protein: ASSLVGGSETQY
V gene: TRBV7-8; J gene: TRBJ2-1; CDR3 protein: ASSLGHRAQF
V gene: TRBV24-1; J gene: TRBJ1-1; CDR3 protein: ATSDPQGPNTEAF
V gene: TRBV24-1; J gene: TRBJ2-2; CDR3 protein: AIQGRNTGELF
V gene: TRBV7-9; J gene: TRBJ1-2; CDR3 protein: ASSPEPYGYT
V gene: TRBV12-5; J gene: TRBJ1-5; CDR3 protein: ASGLDRGRQPQH
V gene: TRBV29-1; J gene: TRBJ1-2; CDR3 protein: SVEGRGSSYGYT
V gene: TRBV15; J gene: TRBJ2-7; CDR3 protein: ATSGESYEQY
V gene: TRBV7-9; J gene: TRBJ1-1; CDR3 protein: ASSVQQGEETEAF
V gene: TRBV2; J gene: TRBJ1-5; CDR3 protein: ASRKQGASSNQPQH
V gene: TRBV9; J gene: TRBJ1-2; CDR3 protein: ASSVVAQGARLNGYT
V gene: TRBV24-1; J gene: TRBJ2-5; CDR3 protein: ATSDPRGQGQTQY
V gene: TRBV7-2; J gene: TRBJ2-3; CDR3 protein: ASSRGTSFFTDTQY
V gene: TRBV24-1; J gene: TRBJ2-5; CDR3 protein: ATSGQQETQY
V gene: TRBV7-8; J gene: TRBJ2-1; CDR3 protein: ASSRPERGGNEQF
V gene: TRBV4-1; J gene: TRBJ2-1; CDR3 protein: ASSPLGGGRTNEQF
V gene: TRBV19; J gene: TRBJ2-2; CDR3 protein: ASTGTGLSGELF
V gene: TRBV3-1/TRBV3-2; J gene: TRBJ2-1; CDR3 protein: ASSPGTVNEQF
V gene: TRBV14; J gene: TRBJ2-7; CDR3 protein: ASSLIRDRIGEQY
V gene: TRBV6-5; J gene: TRBJ1-5; CDR3 protein: ASSPQSFSNQPQH
V gene: TRBV5-4; J gene: TRBJ1-6; CDR3 protein: ASRDSGENSPLH
V gene: TRBV5-8; J gene: TRBJ2-5; CDR3 protein: ASSPRGGTQY
V gene: TRBV29-1; J gene: TRBJ1-2; CDR3 protein: SVGITGGGGYGYT
V gene: TRBV5-4; J gene: TRBJ2-5; CDR3 protein: ASSETSGGRGQETQY
V gene: TRBV29-1; J gene: TRBJ2-4; CDR3 protein: SALRGKNIQY
V gene: TRBV2; J gene: TRBJ2-1; CDR3 protein: ASRALQYNEQF
V gene: TRBV10-1; J gene: TRBJ2-2; CDR3 protein: ARTGLEGTGELF
V gene: TRBV4-2; J gene: TRBJ2-2; CDR3 protein: ASSQRQLANTGELF
V gene: TRBV3-1/TRBV3-2; J gene: TRBJ1-4; CDR3 protein: ASSQRRGAGEKLF
V gene: TRBV28; J gene: TRBJ1-1; CDR3 protein: ASSSGGSSREAF
V gene: TRBV3-1/TRBV3-2; J gene: TRBJ1-2; CDR3 protein: ASSQDRRFSNYGYT
V gene: TRBV4-1; J gene: TRBJ2-7; CDR3 protein: ASSQGWDSPGEQY
V gene: TRBV5-1; J gene: TRBJ1-3; CDR3 protein: ASSLASGVGNTIY
V gene: TRBV20-1; J gene: TRBJ2-3; CDR3 protein: SASGESGDTQY
V gene: TRBV2; J gene: TRBJ1-5; CDR3 protein: ASRRTVGYQPQH
V gene: TRBV27; J gene: TRBJ2-7; CDR3 protein: ASSRGIGYEQY
V gene: TRBV4-1; J gene: TRBJ2-7; CDR3 protein: ASSQDLGRVGTASYEQY
V gene: TRBV5-1; J gene: TRBJ2-1; CDR3 protein: ASSSSGDFSSSYNEQF
V gene: TRBV4-1; J gene: TRBJ2-5; CDR3 protein: ASSQASGGVPQETQY
V gene: TRBV2; J gene: TRBJ2-4; CDR3 protein: ASRAGTAENIQY
V gene: TRBV7-9; J gene: TRBJ1-2; CDR3 protein: ASSLGQGVHGYT
V gene: TRBV5-6; J gene: TRBJ2-2; CDR3 protein: ASSSGGGRGRLGELF
V gene: TRBV18; J gene: TRBJ2-5; CDR3 protein: ASSPNGQGAETQY
V gene: TRBV19; J gene: TRBJ1-6; CDR3 protein: ASRKDRDNSPLH
V gene: TRBV28; J gene: TRBJ1-1; CDR3 protein: ASSLRGMNTEAF
V gene: TRBV12-3/TRBV12-4; J gene: TRBJ2-2; CDR3 protein: ASSLQRTGELF
V gene: TRBV4-2; J gene: TRBJ2-4; CDR3 protein: ASSQDRGAGGHKNIQY
V gene: TRBV5-1; J gene: TRBJ1-3; CDR3 protein: ASSFGTPGNTIY
V gene: TRBV5-1; J gene: TRBJ1-5; CDR3 protein: ASSSGTGQGWPQH